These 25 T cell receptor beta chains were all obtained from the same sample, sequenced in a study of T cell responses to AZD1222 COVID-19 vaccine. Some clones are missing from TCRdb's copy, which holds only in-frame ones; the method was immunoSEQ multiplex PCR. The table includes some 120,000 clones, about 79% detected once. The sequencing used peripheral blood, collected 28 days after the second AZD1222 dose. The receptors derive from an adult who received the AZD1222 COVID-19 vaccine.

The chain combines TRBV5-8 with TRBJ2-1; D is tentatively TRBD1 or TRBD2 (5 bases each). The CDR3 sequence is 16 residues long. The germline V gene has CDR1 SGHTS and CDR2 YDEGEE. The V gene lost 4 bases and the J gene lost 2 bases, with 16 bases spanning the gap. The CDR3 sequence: CASSVEGRGAYNEQFF. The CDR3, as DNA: TGTGCCAGCAGCGTCGAGGGACGGGGAGCCTACAATGAGCAGTTCTTC.

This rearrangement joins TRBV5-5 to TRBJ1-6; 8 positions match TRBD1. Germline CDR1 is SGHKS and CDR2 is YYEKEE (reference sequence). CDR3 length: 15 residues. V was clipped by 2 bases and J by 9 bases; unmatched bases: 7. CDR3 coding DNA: TGTGCCAGCAGCTTTCAGGCAGGGGGCTTTTCACCCCTCCACTTT. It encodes CASSFQAGGFSPLHF. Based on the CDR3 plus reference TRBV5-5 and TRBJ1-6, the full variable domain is DAGVTQSPTHLIKTRGQQVTLRCSPISGHKSVSWYQQVLGQGPQFIFQYYEKEERGRGNFPDRFSARQFPNYSSELNVNALLLGDSALYLCASSFQAGGFSPLHFGNGTRLTVT.

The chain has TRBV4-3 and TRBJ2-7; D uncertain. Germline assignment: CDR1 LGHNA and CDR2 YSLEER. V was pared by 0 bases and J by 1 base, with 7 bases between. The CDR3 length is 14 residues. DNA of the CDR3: TGCGCCAGCAGCCAAGACGCAAGATCCTACGAGCAGTACTTC. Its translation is CASSQDARSYEQYF.

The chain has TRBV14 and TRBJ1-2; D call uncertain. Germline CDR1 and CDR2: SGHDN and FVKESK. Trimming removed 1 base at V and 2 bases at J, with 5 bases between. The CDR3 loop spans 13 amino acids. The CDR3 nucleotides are TGTGCCAGCAGCCAAGGCCAGAACTATGGCTACACCTTC. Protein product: CASSQGQNYGYTF.

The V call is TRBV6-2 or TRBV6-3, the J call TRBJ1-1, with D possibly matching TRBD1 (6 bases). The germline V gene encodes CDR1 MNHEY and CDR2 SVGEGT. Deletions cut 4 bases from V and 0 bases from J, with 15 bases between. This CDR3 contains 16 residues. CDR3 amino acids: CASSFSMGHLNTEAFF. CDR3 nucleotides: TGTGCCAGCAGTTTCTCAATGGGACACCTGAACACTGAAGCTTTCTTT.

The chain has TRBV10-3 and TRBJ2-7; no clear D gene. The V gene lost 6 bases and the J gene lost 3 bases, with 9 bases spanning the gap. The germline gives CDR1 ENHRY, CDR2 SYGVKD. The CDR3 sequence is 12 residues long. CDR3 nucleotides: TGTGCCATCAGCGGACCGGACTACGAGCAGTACTTC. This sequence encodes CAISGPDYEQYF.

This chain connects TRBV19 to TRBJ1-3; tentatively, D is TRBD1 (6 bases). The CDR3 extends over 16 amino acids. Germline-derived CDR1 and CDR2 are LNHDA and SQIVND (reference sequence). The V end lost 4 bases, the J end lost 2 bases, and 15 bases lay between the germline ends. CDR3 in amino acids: CASSTRPTGTGNTIYF. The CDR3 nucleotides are TGTGCCAGTAGTACCCGACCTACAGGGACTGGAAACACCATATATTTT.

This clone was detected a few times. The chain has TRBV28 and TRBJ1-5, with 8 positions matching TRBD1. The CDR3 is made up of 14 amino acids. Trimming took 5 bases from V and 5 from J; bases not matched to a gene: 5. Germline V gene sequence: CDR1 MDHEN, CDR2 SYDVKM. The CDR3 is CASSPTGGHQPQHF. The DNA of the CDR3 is TGTGCCAGCAGTCCCACAGGGGGTCATCAGCCCCAGCATTTT.

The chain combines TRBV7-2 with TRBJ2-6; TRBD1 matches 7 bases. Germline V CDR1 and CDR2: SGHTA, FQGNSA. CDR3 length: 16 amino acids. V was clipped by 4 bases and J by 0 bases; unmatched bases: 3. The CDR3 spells CASSSGQTSGANVLTF. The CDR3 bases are TGTGCCAGCAGCTCGGGACAGACCTCTGGGGCCAACGTCCTGACTTTC.

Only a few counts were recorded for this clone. CDR3 in DNA: TGTGCCAGCAGTCCCCGGGAGGTCAACCGAGCTTTCTTT. Residues: CASSPREVNRAFF. The V and J genes are TRBV27 and TRBJ1-1; D ambiguous. The CDR3 consists of 13 residues. CDR1 and CDR2 from the germline V gene are MNHEY and SMNVEV (reference sequence). V shed 5 bases and J shed 10 bases, with 17 bases lying between them.

CDR3 nucleotides: TGTGCCTCGCGCGCAAGGCGGGGGACCACAGATACGCAGTATTTT. As protein: CASRARRGTTDTQYF. The rearrangement uses TRBV5-5 and TRBJ2-3, with TRBD2 matching 7 bases. The CDR3 runs 15 residues. V trimming: 10 bases; J trimming: 2 bases; junction bases outside the gene matches: 13. Germline values: CDR1 SGHKS, CDR2 YYEKEE (reference sequence).

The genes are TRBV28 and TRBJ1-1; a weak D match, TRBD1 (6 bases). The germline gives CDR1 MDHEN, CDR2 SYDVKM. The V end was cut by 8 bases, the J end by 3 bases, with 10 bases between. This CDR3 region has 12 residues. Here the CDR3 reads CASGQGYTEAFF. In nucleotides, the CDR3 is TGTGCCAGCGGCCAGGGGTACACTGAAGCTTTCTTT. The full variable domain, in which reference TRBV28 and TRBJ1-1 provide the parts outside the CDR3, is DVKVTQSSRYLVKRTGEKVFLECVQDMDHENMFWYRQDPGLGLRLIYFSYDVKMKEKGDIPEGYSVSREKKERFSLILESASTNQTSMYLCASGQGYTEAFFGQGTRLTVV.

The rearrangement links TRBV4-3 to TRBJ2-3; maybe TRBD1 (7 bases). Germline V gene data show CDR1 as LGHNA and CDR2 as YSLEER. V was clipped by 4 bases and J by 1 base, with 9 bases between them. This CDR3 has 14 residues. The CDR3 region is CASSPRGGTDTQYF. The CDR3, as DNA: TGCGCCAGCAGCCCCAGGGGGGGCACAGATACGCAGTATTTT.

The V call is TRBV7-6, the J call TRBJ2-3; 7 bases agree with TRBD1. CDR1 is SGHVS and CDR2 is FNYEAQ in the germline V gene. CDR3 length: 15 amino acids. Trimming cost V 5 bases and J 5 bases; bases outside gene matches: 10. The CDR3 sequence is CASSGPDRSVDTQYF. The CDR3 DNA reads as TGTGCCAGCAGCGGACCGGACAGGTCGGTAGATACGCAGTATTTT.

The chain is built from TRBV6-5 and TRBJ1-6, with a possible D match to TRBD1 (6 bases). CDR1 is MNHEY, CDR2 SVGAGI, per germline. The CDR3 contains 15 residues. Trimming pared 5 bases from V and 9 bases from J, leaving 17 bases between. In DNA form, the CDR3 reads TGTGCCAGCAGTCCGACCACAGGGTTAGGTTCACCCCTCCACTTT. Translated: CASSPTTGLGSPLHF.

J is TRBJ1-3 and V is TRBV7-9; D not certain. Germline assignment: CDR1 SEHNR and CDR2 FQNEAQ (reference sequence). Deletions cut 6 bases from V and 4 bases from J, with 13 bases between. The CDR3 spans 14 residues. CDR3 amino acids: CASSPGSEGNTIYF. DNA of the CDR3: TGTGCCAGCAGTCCGGGATCGGAAGGAAACACCATATATTTT.

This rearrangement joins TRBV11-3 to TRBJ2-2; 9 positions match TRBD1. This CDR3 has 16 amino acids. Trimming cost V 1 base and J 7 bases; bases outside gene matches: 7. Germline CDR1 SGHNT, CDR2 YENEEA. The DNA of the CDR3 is TGTGCCAGCAGCTTAGGTCGGACAGGGGAGAGCGGGGAGCTGTTTTTT. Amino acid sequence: CASSLGRTGESGELFF. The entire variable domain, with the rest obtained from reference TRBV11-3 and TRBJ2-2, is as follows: EAGVVQSPRYKIIEKKQPVAFWCNPISGHNTLYWYLQNLGQGPELLIRYENEEAVDDSQLPKDRFSAERLKGVDSTLKIQPAELGDSAVYLCASSLGRTGESGELFFGEGSRLTVL.

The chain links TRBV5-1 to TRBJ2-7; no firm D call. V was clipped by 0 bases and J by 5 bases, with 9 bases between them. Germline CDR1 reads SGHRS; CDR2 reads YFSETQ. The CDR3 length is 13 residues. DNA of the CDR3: TGCGCCAGCAGCTTGGAGGCGGCCCACGAGCAGTACTTC. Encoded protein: CASSLEAAHEQYF. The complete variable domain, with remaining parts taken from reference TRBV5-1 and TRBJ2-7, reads KAGVTQTPRYLIKTRGQQVTLSCSPISGHRSVSWYQQTPGQGLQFLFEYFSETQRNKGNFPGRFSGRQFSNSRSEMNVSTLELGDSALYLCASSLEAAHEQYFGPGTRLTVT.

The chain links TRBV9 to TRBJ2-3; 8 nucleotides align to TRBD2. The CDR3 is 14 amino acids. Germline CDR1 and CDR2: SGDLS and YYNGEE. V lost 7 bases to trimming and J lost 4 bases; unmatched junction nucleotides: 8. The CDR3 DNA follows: TGTGCCAGCGGACGGGGGGGCATTTCAGATACGCAGTATTTT. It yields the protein CASGRGGISDTQYF.

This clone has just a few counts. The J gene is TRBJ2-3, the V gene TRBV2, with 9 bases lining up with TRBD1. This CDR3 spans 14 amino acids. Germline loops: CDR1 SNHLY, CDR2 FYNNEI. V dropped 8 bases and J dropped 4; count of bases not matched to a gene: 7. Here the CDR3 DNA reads TGTGCCAGCCTCCGGGACAGGGTCCCAGATACGCAGTATTTT. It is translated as CASLRDRVPDTQYF.

The CDR3 DNA follows: TGCGCCAGCAGCCAAACGTACAGGATCACCTATGGCTACACCTTC. Encoded protein: CASSQTYRITYGYTF. This chain joins TRBV4-3 and TRBJ1-2; a possible D gene is TRBD1 (5 bases). The CDR3 totals 15 residues. Trimming removed 2 bases from V and 4 bases from J, with 14 bases in between. Germline-derived CDR1 and CDR2 are LGHNA and YSLEER.

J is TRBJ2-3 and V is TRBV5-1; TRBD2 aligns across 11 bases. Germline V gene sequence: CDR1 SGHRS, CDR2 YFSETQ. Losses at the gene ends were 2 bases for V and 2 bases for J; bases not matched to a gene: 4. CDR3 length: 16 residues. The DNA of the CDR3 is TGCGCCAGCAGCTTTATAGCGGGGGGGTCCACAGATACGCAGTATTTT. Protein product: CASSFIAGGSTDTQYF.

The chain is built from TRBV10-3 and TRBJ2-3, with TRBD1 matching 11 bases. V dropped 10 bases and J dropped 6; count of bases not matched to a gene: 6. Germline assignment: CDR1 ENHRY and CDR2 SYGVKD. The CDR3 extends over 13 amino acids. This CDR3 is CASGQGAADTQYF. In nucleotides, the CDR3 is TGTGCCAGCGGACAGGGGGCGGCGGATACGCAGTATTTT.

The CDR3 sequence: CASSNRGVYAGNTIYF. DNA of the CDR3: TGTGCCAGCAGCAACCGGGGGGTTTACGCTGGAAACACCATATATTTT. The chain joins TRBV7-2 to TRBJ1-3; D is perhaps TRBD1 (5 bases). V was clipped by 5 bases and J by 2 bases, with 16 bases between them. Germline loops: CDR1 SGHTA, CDR2 FQGNSA. The CDR3 consists of 16 residues.

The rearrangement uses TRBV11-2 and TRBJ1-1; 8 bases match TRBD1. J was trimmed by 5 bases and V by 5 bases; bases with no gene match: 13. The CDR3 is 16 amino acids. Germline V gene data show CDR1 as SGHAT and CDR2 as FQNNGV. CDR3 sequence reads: CASSPRTTGGGTEAFF. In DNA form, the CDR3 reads TGTGCCAGCAGCCCCCGCACCACAGGGGGAGGAACTGAAGCTTTCTTT.